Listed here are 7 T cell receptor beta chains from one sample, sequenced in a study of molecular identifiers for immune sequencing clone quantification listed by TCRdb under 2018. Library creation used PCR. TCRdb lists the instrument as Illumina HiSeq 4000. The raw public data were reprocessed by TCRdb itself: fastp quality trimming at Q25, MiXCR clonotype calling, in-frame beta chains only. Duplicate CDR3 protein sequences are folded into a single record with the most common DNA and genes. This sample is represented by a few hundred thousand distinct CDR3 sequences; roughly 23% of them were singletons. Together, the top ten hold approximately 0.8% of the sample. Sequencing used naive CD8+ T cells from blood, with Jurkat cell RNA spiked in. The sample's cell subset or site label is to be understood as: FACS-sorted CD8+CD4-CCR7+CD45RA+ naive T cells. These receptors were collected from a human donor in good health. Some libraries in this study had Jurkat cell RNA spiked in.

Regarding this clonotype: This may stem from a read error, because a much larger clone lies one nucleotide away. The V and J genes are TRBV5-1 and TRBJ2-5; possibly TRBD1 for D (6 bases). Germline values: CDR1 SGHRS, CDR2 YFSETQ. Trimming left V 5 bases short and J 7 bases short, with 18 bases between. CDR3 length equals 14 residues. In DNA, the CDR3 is TGCGCCAGCAGTCTGAGAGGGGGTGAAGGGACCCAGTACTTC. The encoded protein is CASSLRGGEGTQYF.

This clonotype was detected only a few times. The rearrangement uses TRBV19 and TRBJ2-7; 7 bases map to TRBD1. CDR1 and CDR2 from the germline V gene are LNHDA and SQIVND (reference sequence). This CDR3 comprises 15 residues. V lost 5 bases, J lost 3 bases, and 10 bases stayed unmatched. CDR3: CASSPMLRTGYEQYF. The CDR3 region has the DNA TGTGCCAGTAGTCCCATGCTGAGGACAGGCTACGAGCAGTACTTC. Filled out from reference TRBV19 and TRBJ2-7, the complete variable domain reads DGGITQSPKYLFRKEGQNVTLSCEQNLNHDAMYWYRQDPGQGLRLIYYSQIVNDFQKGDIAEGYSVSREKKESFPLTVTSAQKNPTAFYLCASSPMLRTGYEQYFGPGTRLTVT.

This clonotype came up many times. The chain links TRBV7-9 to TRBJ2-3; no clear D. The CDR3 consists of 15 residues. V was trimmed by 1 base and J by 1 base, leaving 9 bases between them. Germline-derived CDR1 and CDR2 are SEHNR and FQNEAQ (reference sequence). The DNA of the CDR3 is TGTGCCAGCAGCTTAGTTGGGCCACGCACAGATACGCAGTATTTT. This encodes CASSLVGPRTDTQYF.

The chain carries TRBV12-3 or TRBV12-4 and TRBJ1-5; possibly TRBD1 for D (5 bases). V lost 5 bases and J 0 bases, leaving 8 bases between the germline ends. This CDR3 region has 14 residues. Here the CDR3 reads CASSKDSSNQPQHF. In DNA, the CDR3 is TGTGCCAGCAGTAAAGACAGTAGCAATCAGCCCCAGCATTTT.

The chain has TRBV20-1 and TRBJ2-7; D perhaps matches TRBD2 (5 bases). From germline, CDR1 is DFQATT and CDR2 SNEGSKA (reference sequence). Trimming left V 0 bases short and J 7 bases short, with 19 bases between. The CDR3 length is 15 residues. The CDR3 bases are TGCAGTGCTAGAGAATCGCACCTAGGAGGTTGGGAGCAGTACTTC. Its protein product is CSARESHLGGWEQYF.

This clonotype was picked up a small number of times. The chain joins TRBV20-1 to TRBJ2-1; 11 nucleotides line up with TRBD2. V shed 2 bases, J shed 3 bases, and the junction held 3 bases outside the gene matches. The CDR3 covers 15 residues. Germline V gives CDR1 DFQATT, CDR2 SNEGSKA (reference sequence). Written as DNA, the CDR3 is TGCAGTGCTAGACCTAGCGGGAGGTTCTACAATGAGCAGTTCTTC. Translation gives CSARPSGRFYNEQFF.

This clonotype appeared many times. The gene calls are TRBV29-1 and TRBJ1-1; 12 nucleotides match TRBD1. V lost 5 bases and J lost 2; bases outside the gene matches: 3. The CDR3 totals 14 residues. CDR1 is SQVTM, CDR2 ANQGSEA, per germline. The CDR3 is CSVKGTGGNTEAFF. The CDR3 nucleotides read TGCAGCGTTAAGGGGACAGGGGGCAACACTGAAGCTTTCTTT.